This TCR beta chain was recovered during a study of T cells after yellow fever vaccination. Study in general: The fractions with low cell numbers were processed using SMART-Seq v4 Ultra Low Input. Study outcomes and limitations: Once the booster was given, most primary-vaccination clones reappeared, at more than 95% for CD4 and over 75% for CD8.

Production of TCR cDNA was by 5'RACE template switching, which also added a universal primer site and UMIs. From the 5' RACE reads, TCRdb called clonotypes with MiXCR, one entry per CDR3 protein. This table has a few hundred thousand distinct CDR3 sequences, around 4.3% appearing once. This clonotype appeared many times. What it binds is not known. Material: PBMCs, obtained 15 days after the yellow fever booster vaccination. The sequence derives from a man aged 18-30 years who received the YFV17D yellow fever vaccine.

The CDR3 sequence: CASSLNLGDEQFF. The CDR3 bases are TGTGCCAGCAGTTTAAATCTAGGGGATGAGCAGTTCTTC. V is TRBV7-7 and J is TRBJ2-1; D possibly corresponds to TRBD1 (5 bases). The CDR3 has 13 amino acids. V lost 6 bases, J lost 8 bases, and 14 bases lay in between. CDR1 is SSHAT and CDR2 is FNYEAQ in the germline V gene (reference sequence). The full variable domain, rest sourced from reference TRBV7-7 and TRBJ2-1, is GAGVSQSPRYKVTKRGQDVTLRCDPISSHATLYWYQQALGQGPEFLTYFNYEAQPDKSGLPSDRFSAERPEGSISTLTIQRTEQRDSAMYRCASSLNLGDEQFFGPGTRLTVL.